The rows below give T cell receptor beta chains drawn from one sample of a study of type 1 regulatory T cells. These receptors are not linked to any known antigen. TCRdb reprocessed the reads via MiXCR and lists one record per CDR3 protein. This sample carries about 62,000 distinct CDR3 sequences, around 62% of them seen once, and the ten largest clones take approximately 2%. Material for sequencing was cultured non-Tr1 T cells, either the whole culture or a sorted T cell fraction (not recorded which). The source of these receptors is a human donor in good health. Each CDR3 is given with its conserved first and last residue. D genes are given only for firm matches. Size is stated for part of the rows, as once, few or many counts, or as a class when the clone is expanded.

j_call clone_size v_call d_call cdr3_aa cdr3_nt
TRBJ2-2 once TRBV14 TRBD2 CASSQASGRASGELFF TGTGCCAGCAGCCAAGCTAGCGGGAGGGCCTCCGGGGAGCTGTTTTTT
TRBJ2-7 medium-sized TRBV5-1 TRBD1 CASSFQTGAATTQYF TGCGCCAGCAGCTTCCAGACAGGGGCCGCGACTACGCAGTACTTC
TRBJ2-1 - TRBV5-6 TRBD1 CASSSGGDEQFF TGTGCCAGCAGCTCAGGGGGAGATGAGCAGTTCTTC
TRBJ2-5 - TRBV20-1 - CSAQVHQETQYF TGCAGTGCGCAGGTCCACCAAGAGACCCAGTACTTC
TRBJ2-3 - TRBV9 TRBD2 CASSALAGVSTDTQYF TGTGCCAGCAGCGCGCTAGCGGGGGTTAGCACAGATACGCAGTATTTT
TRBJ2-5 few TRBV12-5 - CASGLGRTDQETQYF TGTGCTAGTGGTTTAGGTAGGACAGATCAAGAGACCCAGTACTTC
TRBJ2-1 - TRBV3-1 - CASSQEQGVEQFF TGTGCCAGCAGCCAAGAACAGGGTGTTGAGCAGTTCTTC
TRBJ1-5 once TRBV3-1 - CASSPGAFREDQPQHF TGTGCCAGCAGCCCCGGGGCCTTTCGAGAGGATCAGCCCCAGCATTTT
TRBJ2-1 - TRBV19 - CASSMPGSGSSYNEQFF TGTGCCAGTAGTATGCCTGGTTCAGGAAGCTCCTACAATGAGCAGTTCTTC
TRBJ2-3 few TRBV20-1 - CSARDPTGLHSDTQYF TGCAGTGCTAGAGATCCTACGGGACTCCACTCAGATACGCAGTATTTT
TRBJ1-5 - TRBV4-1 TRBD1 CASSQTGQPHQPQHF TGCGCCAGCAGCCAAACGGGACAGCCCCATCAGCCCCAGCATTTT
TRBJ2-6 - TRBV24-1 TRBD1 CATSDPGGSGGNVLTF TGTGCCACCAGTGACCCAGGGGGTTCTGGGGGCAACGTCCTGACTTTC
TRBJ2-3 once TRBV6-1 TRBD1 CASRTGTPPSDTQYF TGTGCCAGCAGGACAGGGACCCCGCCGTCAGATACGCAGTATTTT
TRBJ1-5 once TRBV19 - CASSMGEGSRQPQHF TGTGCCAGTAGTATGGGTGAGGGCTCTCGTCAGCCCCAGCATTTT
TRBJ1-1 - TRBV9 - CASSANREDTEAFF TGTGCCAGCAGCGCCAACAGGGAGGACACTGAAGCTTTCTTT
TRBJ2-1 many TRBV10-3 - CAISESSLVRSTLHQFF TGTGCCATCAGTGAGTCGTCCCTAGTAAGATCTACGCTGCATCAGTTCTTC
TRBJ1-2 - TRBV6-1 - CASKKDGPNYGYTF TGTGCCAGCAAGAAGGACGGACCTAACTATGGCTACACCTTC
TRBJ2-1 - TRBV7-2 TRBD1 CASSPGTGHNEQFF TGTGCCAGCAGCCCCGGGACAGGGCATAATGAGCAGTTCTTC
TRBJ2-5 - TRBV20-1 - CSVNNERSQGTQYF TGCAGTGTCAACAACGAAAGGTCTCAGGGGACCCAGTACTTC
TRBJ1-5 - TRBV15 - CATSRDGQPQHF TGTGCCACCAGCAGAGATGGTCAGCCCCAGCATTTT
TRBJ2-1 - TRBV6-1 - CASSEGGARGEFF TGTGCCAGCAGTGAAGGCGGAGCGCGGGGCGAATTCTTC
TRBJ1-5 - TRBV20-1 - CSARDSGTPFRPQHF TGCAGTGCTAGAGATTCCGGGACACCATTTCGGCCCCAGCATTTT
TRBJ1-5 - TRBV27 TRBD1 CASSGSGQLSNQPQHF TGTGCCAGCAGTGGGTCGGGACAGCTCTCCAATCAGCCCCAGCATTTT
TRBJ2-1 many TRBV10-3 TRBD1 CAISESLTGGDEQFF TGTGCCATCAGTGAGTCGTTGACAGGGGGCGATGAGCAGTTCTTC
TRBJ2-3 once TRBV20-1 - CSAPQSRGRASDTQYF TGCAGTGCCCCGCAAAGCAGGGGGAGGGCCTCAGATACGCAGTATTTT
TRBJ2-1 - TRBV5-8 - CASRFGGADNEQFF TGTGCCAGCAGATTTGGCGGGGCCGACAATGAGCAGTTCTTC
TRBJ2-7 - TRBV6-2/TRBV6-3 TRBD2 CASSYGLAGIWQYF TGTGCCAGCAGTTATGGACTAGCCGGGATATGGCAGTACTTC
TRBJ2-7 - TRBV2 TRBD1 CASAGQGGYEQYF TGTGCCAGCGCGGGACAGGGAGGTTACGAGCAGTACTTC
TRBJ1-3 - TRBV6-2/TRBV6-3 TRBD1 CASRPTGSSGNTIYF TGTGCCAGCAGACCGACAGGGAGCTCTGGAAACACCATATATTTT
TRBJ1-1 - TRBV2 - CASSETTNTEAFF TGTGCCAGCAGTGAAACGACGAACACTGAAGCTTTCTTT
TRBJ2-2 - TRBV20-1 - CSARDSGMNTGELFF TGCAGTGCTAGAGATTCCGGGATGAACACCGGGGAGCTGTTTTTT
TRBJ2-5 - TRBV20-1 TRBD2 CSAPDPTGGPQETQYF TGCAGTGCACCAGATCCGACGGGAGGGCCCCAAGAGACCCAGTACTTC
TRBJ2-2 few TRBV10-3 TRBD2 CAISPGTSGSGELFF TGTGCCATCAGTCCCGGGACTAGCGGGAGCGGGGAGCTGTTTTTT
TRBJ2-5 - TRBV6-1 - CASSSKGETQYF TGTGCCAGCAGTAGCAAAGGGGAGACCCAGTACTTC
TRBJ2-1 - TRBV20-1 TRBD1 CSAHDTGQGASNEQFF TGCAGTGCTCACGACACCGGACAGGGGGCTTCAAATGAGCAGTTCTTC
TRBJ2-3 - TRBV30 TRBD2 CAWSKGLADTDTQYF TGTGCCTGGAGCAAAGGACTAGCGGACACAGATACGCAGTATTTT
TRBJ1-1 - TRBV29-1 - CSAQQDSAEAFF TGCAGCGCCCAGCAAGACAGCGCCGAAGCTTTCTTT
TRBJ1-3 - TRBV6-1 - CASRAQGSSGNTIYF TGTGCCAGCAGGGCTCAGGGCAGCTCTGGAAACACCATATATTTT
TRBJ2-1 - TRBV7-2 TRBD2 CASSSSSGRITDEQFF TGTGCCAGCAGCTCTTCGAGCGGGAGAATTACCGATGAGCAGTTCTTC
TRBJ2-1 - TRBV7-6 - CASSLDTQSNEQFF TGTGCCAGCAGCTTAGATACGCAGAGCAATGAGCAGTTCTTC
TRBJ2-5 once TRBV10-3 - CAISGTREETQYF TGTGCCATCAGTGGGACTCGGGAAGAGACCCAGTACTTC
TRBJ2-2 - TRBV4-1 - CASSRLGLALNTGELFF TGCGCCAGCAGCCGCCTCGGGCTAGCACTGAACACCGGGGAGCTGTTTTTT
TRBJ2-1 - TRBV7-2 - CASSQRARNEQFF TGTGCCAGCAGCCAGCGGGCGCGAAATGAGCAGTTCTTC
TRBJ2-5 few TRBV5-4 TRBD1 CASSWDRGRQETQYF TGTGCCAGCAGCTGGGACAGGGGGCGTCAAGAGACCCAGTACTTC
TRBJ1-5 - TRBV7-2 - CASSLSDPQPQHF TGTGCCAGCAGCTTATCCGACCCTCAGCCCCAGCATTTT